One sample yielded the 10 T cell receptor beta chains listed below, sequenced in a study of blood T cell repertoires in COVID-19. Using immunoSEQ multiplex PCR, the repertoire was profiled, and TCRdb retains in-frame clones only, with some absent. The top ten hold roughly 5% of the sample, which has some 320,000 clones, 70% to 90% seen once. Sequenced material: PBMCs or T cells enriched from blood (not recorded which). These receptors were obtained from a woman in her twenties or thirties who had recovered from COVID-19.

The count of this clone is one. The CDR3 DNA reads as TGCGCCAGCAGCACCTCAGGGGACTATGGCTACACCTTC. Translating it yields CASSTSGDYGYTF. This chain links TRBV5-1 with TRBJ1-2; TRBD1 might be the D (6 bases). Deletions cut 4 bases from V and 3 bases from J, with 10 bases between. The CDR3 length is 13 residues. Germline CDR1 and CDR2: SGHRS and YFSETQ. Full variable domain (missing parts from reference TRBV5-1 and TRBJ1-2): KAGVTQTPRYLIKTRGQQVTLSCSPISGHRSVSWYQQTPGQGLQFLFEYFSETQRNKGNFPGRFSGRQFSNSRSEMNVSTLELGDSALYLCASSTSGDYGYTFGSGTRLTVV.

The V call is TRBV4-3, the J call TRBJ2-1, with TRBD1 matching 7 bases. The germline CDR1 and CDR2 sequences are LGHNA and YSLEER. This CDR3 region has 14 residues. The trim removed 0 bases at V and 7 bases at J, leaving 3 bases unmatched. CDR3 amino acids: CASSQEARGNEQFF. CDR3 nucleotide sequence: TGCGCCAGCAGCCAAGAAGCCAGGGGGAATGAGCAGTTCTTC.

DNA for the CDR3: TGTGCCAGCAGTGAATTCAAATCGGCAGGGGCTCAGCCCCAGCATTTT. Residues: CASSEFKSAGAQPQHF. The V and J genes are TRBV2 and TRBJ1-5; the D gene is possibly TRBD1 (6 bases). The V and J ends lost 2 bases and 6 bases respectively, with 17 bases between them. This CDR3 spans 16 amino acids. The germline CDR1 and CDR2 sequences are SNHLY and FYNNEI.

The chain uses TRBV28 and TRBJ1-1, with 8 nucleotides matching TRBD1. CDR1 and CDR2 from the germline V gene are MDHEN and SYDVKM. The length of the CDR3 is 14 residues. V lost 10 bases to trimming and J lost 4 bases; unmatched junction nucleotides: 11. CDR3 bases: TGTGCCACCCTGACAGGGGACGAGGGCACTGAAGCTTTCTTT. Translated, it gives CATLTGDEGTEAFF.

The V call is TRBV19, the J call TRBJ1-2; 9 bases are shared with TRBD1. CDR3 length equals 13 residues. CDR1 LNHDA and CDR2 SQIVND come from the germline V gene (reference sequence). The J segment lost 3 bases and the V segment lost 4 bases, leaving 0 bases of the junction unmatched. The CDR3 DNA reads as TGTGCCAGTAGTAGGACAGGGGACTATGGCTACACCTTC. It yields the protein CASSRTGDYGYTF.

The chain joins TRBV6-2 or TRBV6-3 to TRBJ2-2; the D gene is possibly TRBD2 (6 bases). The CDR3 length is 15 residues. V was pared by 2 bases and J by 6 bases, with 13 bases between. The germline CDR1 and CDR2 sequences are MNHEY and SVGEGT. The CDR3 region is CASSYGGAVAGELFF. CDR3 nucleotide sequence: TGTGCCAGCAGTTACGGCGGGGCCGTGGCCGGGGAGCTGTTTTTT.

The J gene is TRBJ1-2, the V gene TRBV18, with 9 bases lining up with TRBD1. CDR1 is KGHSH and CDR2 is LQKENI in the germline V gene. V was pared by 6 bases and J by 6 bases, with 5 bases of the junction left unmatched. The CDR3 is 13 amino acids. CDR3 DNA: TGTGCCAGCTCCCGACAGGGGGTCGATGGCTACACCTTC. Translation gives CASSRQGVDGYTF.

J is TRBJ1-5 and V is TRBV18; a possible D gene is TRBD1 (6 bases). From germline, CDR1 is KGHSH and CDR2 LQKENI. The CDR3 covers 15 residues. V lost 2 bases and J lost 0, with 8 bases in between. The CDR3 DNA is TGTGCCAGCTCACCAGGCAGGGGTAGCAATCAGCCCCAGCATTTT. Translating it yields CASSPGRGSNQPQHF.

The V call is TRBV7-2, the J call TRBJ2-5, with a weak D call TRBD2 (5 bases). Trimming left V 2 bases short and J 4 bases short, with 8 bases between. There are 13 residues in the CDR3. Germline loops: CDR1 SGHTA, CDR2 FQGNSA. The CDR3: CASSLSLAETQYF. CDR3 sequence (DNA): TGTGCCAGCAGCTTATCCCTAGCAGAGACCCAGTACTTC.

This sequence joins TRBV10-2 and TRBJ2-5; 14 bases line up with TRBD2. This CDR3 has 16 residues. Per germline, CDR1 WSHSY and CDR2 SAAADI. The V and J ends lost 6 bases and 5 bases, in that order; junction bases with no gene match: 8. CDR3 sequence: CASRDGLAGGRETQYF. The CDR3 coding sequence is TGCGCCAGCAGGGATGGACTAGCGGGGGGCCGTGAGACCCAGTACTTC.